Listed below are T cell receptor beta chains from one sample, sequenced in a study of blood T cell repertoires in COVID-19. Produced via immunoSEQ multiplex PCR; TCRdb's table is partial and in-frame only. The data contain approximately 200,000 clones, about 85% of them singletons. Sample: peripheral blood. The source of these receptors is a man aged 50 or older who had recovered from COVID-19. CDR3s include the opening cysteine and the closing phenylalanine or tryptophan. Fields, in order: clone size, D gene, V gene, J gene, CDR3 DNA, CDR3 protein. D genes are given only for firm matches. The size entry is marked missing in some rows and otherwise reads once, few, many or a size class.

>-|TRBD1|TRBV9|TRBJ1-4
TGTGCCAGCAGCGCGAGAGGGGACAGAAATGAAAAACTGTTTTTT
CASSARGDRNEKLFF
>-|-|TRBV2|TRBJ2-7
TGTGCCAGCAGTACCGGGACTCCCATGTACGAGCAGTACTTC
CASSTGTPMYEQYF
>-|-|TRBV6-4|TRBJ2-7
TGTGCCAGCGGGGGGAGTCTAGTCGACTACGAGCAGTACTTC
CASGGSLVDYEQYF
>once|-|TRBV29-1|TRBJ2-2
TGCAGCGTTGAAGGGCCGGGCACCGGGGAGCTGTTTTTT
CSVEGPGTGELFF
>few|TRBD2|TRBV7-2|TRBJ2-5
TGTGCCAGCAGCTTCCGATCTAGCGGAATCCAAGAGACCCAGTACTTC
CASSFRSSGIQETQYF
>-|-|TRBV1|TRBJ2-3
TGCACCAGCAGCATCCCCCCCCGACGACTCACAGATACGCAGTATTTT
CTSSIPPRRLTDTQYF
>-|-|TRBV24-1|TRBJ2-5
TGTGCCACCAGTGATTTCAGAGAGACCCAGTACTTC
CATSDFRETQYF
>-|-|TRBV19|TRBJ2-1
TGTGCCAGTAGTATAAGGGGCCATGAGCAGTTCTTC
CASSIRGHEQFF
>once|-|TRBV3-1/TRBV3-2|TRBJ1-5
TGTGCCAGCAGCCAAGGTCGAGGGAATCAGCCCCAGCATTTT
CASSQGRGNQPQHF
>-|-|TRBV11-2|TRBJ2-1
TGTGCCAGCAGCTTTGGGGCACCCGCCTACAATGAGCAGTTCTTC
CASSFGAPAYNEQFF
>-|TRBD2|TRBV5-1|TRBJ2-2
TGCGCCAGCAGCAAGGGACTAGCGGGAATGGACGGGGAGCTGTTTTTT
CASSKGLAGMDGELFF
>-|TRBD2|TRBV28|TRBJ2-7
TGTGCCAGCAGTTTGGTTCTAGCGGAGGACGGCGAGCAGTACTTC
CASSLVLAEDGEQYF
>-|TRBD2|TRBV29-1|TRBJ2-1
TGCAGCGGGGGACTAGCAGGAGGGGTCTCCTACAATGAGCAGTTCTTC
CSGGLAGGVSYNEQFF
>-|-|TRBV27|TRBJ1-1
TGTGCCAGCAGTCTCTACGGGAAGGGGAACACTGAAGCTTTCTTT
CASSLYGKGNTEAFF
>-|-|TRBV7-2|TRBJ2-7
TGTGCCAGCAGCTTAGGTACAGGTAGAGCCGAGCAGTACTTC
CASSLGTGRAEQYF
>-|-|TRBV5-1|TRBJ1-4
TGCGCCAGCAGCTTGGGTCAGGGAAGTGAAAAACTGTTTTTT
CASSLGQGSEKLFF
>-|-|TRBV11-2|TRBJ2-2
TGTGCCAGCAGCTTGATGAGTCCCGGGGAGCTGTTTTTT
CASSLMSPGELFF
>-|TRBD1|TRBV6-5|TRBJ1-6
TGTGCCAGCAGTTACTACAGACAGGGTCAATCACCCCTCCACTTT
CASSYYRQGQSPLHF
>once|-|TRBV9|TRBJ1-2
TGTGCCAGCAGCAGACAAACAGGGATCAATGGCTACACCTTC
CASSRQTGINGYTF
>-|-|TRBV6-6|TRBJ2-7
TGTGCCAGCAGTTACTCCCGACAGGCTAATAACTACGAGCAGTACTTC
CASSYSRQANNYEQYF
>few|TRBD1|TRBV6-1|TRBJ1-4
TGTGCCAGCAGTGATATTGCCGGGACAGGCAACGAAAAACTGTTTTTT
CASSDIAGTGNEKLFF
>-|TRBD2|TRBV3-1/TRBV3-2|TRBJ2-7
TGTGCCAGCAGCCAAGATCAGGCGGGAGGGAGATACTACGAGCAGTACTTC
CASSQDQAGGRYYEQYF
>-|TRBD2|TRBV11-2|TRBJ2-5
TGTGCCAGCAGTCTTTGGACTAGCGTGGGGGAGACCCAGTACTTC
CASSLWTSVGETQYF
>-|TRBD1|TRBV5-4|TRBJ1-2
TGTGCCAGCAGCCCGAAGGGACAGGGGAGAGATGGCTACACCTTC
CASSPKGQGRDGYTF
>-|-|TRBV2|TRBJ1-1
TGTGCCAGCAGTGATCGACAGGTCATAGGCACTGAAGCTTTCTTT
CASSDRQVIGTEAFF
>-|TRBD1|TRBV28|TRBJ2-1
TGTGCCAGCAGTCCGACGGACAGGGTGGATGAGCAGTTCTTC
CASSPTDRVDEQFF
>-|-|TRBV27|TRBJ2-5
TGTGCCAGCAGTTCCCGACAGGTTGTTCAAGAGACCCAGTACTTC
CASSSRQVVQETQYF
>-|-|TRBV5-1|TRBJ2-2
TGCGCCAGCAGCTTGGTACAGGCGAACACCGGGGAGCTGTTTTTT
CASSLVQANTGELFF
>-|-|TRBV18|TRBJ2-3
TGTGCCAGCTCACCACGGCAGTCAACAGATACGCAGTATTTT
CASSPRQSTDTQYF
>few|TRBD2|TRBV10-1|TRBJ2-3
TGCGCCAGCAGTAGGACTAGCGGATGGGATGATACGCAGTATTTT
CASSRTSGWDDTQYF
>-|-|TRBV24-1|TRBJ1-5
TGTGCCACCAGTGATTGGGGCAGCAATCAGCCCCAGCATTTT
CATSDWGSNQPQHF
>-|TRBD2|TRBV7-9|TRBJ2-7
TGTGCCAGCAGCCCATCACTAGCGGGGAGGGCCTACGAGCAGTACTTC
CASSPSLAGRAYEQYF
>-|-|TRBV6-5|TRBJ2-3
TGTGCCAGCGCTTACCCCGGGACTAGCACAGATACGCAGTATTTT
CASAYPGTSTDTQYF
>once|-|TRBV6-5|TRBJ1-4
TGTGCCAGCAGTTACTCGGGGGGTACTGAAAAACTGTTTTTT
CASSYSGGTEKLFF
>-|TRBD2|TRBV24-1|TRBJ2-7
TGTGCCACCAGTGACTCTAGCGGGAGGCCCTACGAGCAGTACTTC
CATSDSSGRPYEQYF
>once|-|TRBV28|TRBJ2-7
TGTGCCAGCAGTTTATATCCCGTCGGGACACCCCTTCGGAGGAACGAGCAGTACTTC
CASSLYPVGTPLRRNEQYF
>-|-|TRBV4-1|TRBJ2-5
TGCGCCAGCAGCCAAGAGGGCTTAGGTGGGACCCAGTACTTC
CASSQEGLGGTQYF
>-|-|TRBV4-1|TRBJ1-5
TGCGCCAGCAGCCAAGGGAGGGATCAGCCCCAGCATTTT
CASSQGRDQPQHF
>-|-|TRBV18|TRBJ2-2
TGTGCCAGCTCACCACATACGGTACAGGAGTACACCGGGGAGCTGTTTTTT
CASSPHTVQEYTGELFF
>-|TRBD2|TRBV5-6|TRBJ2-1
TGTGCCAGCAGCTCCCCCTCCCTAGCGGGAAGGGCGGATGAGCAGTTCTTC
CASSSPSLAGRADEQFF